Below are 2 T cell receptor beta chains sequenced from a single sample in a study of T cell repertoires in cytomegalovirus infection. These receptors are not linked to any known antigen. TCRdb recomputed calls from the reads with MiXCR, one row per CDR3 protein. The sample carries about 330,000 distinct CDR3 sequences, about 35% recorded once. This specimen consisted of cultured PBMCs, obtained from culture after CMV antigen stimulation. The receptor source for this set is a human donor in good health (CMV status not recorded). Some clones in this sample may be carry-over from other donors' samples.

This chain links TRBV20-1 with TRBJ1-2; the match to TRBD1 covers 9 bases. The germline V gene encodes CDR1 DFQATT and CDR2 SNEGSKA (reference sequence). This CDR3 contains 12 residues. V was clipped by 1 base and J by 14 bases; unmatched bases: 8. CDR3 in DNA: TGCAGTGCTAGAGTTCAACAGGGGGCGGGGACCTTC. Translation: CSARVQQGAGTF.

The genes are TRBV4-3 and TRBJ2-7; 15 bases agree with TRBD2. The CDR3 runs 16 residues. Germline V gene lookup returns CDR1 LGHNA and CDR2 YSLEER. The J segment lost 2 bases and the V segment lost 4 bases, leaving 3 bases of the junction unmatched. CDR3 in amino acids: CASSPGLAGGTYEQYF. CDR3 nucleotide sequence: TGCGCCAGCAGCCCGGGACTAGCGGGAGGTACCTACGAGCAGTACTTC.